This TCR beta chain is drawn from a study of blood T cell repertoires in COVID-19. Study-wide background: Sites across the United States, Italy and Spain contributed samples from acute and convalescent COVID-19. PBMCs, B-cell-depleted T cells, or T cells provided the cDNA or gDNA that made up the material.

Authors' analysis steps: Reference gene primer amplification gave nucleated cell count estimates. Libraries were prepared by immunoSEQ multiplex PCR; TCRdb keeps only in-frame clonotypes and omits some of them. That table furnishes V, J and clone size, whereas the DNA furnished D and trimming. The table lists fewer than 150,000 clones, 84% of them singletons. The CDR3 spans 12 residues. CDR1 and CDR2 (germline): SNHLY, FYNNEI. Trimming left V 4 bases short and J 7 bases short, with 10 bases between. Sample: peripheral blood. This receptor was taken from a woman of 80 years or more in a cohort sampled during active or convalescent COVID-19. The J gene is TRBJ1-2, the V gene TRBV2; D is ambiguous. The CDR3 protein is CASSVGPAGYTF. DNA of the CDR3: TGTGCCAGCAGTGTTGGCCCTGCTGGCTACACCTTC.